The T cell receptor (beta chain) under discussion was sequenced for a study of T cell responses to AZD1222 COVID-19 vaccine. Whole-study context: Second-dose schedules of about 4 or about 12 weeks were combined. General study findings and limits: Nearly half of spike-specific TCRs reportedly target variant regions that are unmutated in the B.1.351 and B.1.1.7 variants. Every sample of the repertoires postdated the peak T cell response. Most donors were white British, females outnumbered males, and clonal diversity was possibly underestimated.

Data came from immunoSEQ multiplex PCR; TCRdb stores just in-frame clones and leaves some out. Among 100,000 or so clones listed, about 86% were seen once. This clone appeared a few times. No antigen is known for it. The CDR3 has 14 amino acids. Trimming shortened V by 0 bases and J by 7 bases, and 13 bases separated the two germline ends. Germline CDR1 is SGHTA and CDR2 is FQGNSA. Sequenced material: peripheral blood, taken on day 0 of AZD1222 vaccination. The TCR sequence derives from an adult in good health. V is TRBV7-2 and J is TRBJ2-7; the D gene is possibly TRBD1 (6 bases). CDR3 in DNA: TGTGCCAGCAGCTTAGCCGGACAGCCTAGGGAGCAGTACTTC. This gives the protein CASSLAGQPREQYF.